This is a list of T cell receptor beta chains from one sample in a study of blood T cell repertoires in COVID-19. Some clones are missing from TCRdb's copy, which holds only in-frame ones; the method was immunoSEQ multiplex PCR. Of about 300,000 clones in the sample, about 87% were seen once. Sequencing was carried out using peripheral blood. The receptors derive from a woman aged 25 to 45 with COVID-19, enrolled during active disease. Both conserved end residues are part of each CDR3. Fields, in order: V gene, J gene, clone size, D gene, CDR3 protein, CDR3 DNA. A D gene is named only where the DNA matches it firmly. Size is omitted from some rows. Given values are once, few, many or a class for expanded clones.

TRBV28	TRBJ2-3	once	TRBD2	CASSPRLAGRTDTQYF	TGTGCCAGCAGCCCAAGACTAGCGGGGCGCACAGATACGCAGTATTTT
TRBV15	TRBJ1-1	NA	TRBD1	CATSSRVGTVEAFF	TGTGCCACCAGCAGCAGGGTTGGGACAGTTGAAGCTTTCTTT
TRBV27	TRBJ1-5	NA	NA	CASSPRGLSNQPQHF	TGTGCCAGCAGCCCGAGGGGACTTAGCAATCAGCCCCAGCATTTT
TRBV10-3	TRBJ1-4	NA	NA	CAISPEQGTNEKLFF	TGTGCCATCAGTCCTGAGCAGGGAACTAATGAAAAACTGTTTTTT
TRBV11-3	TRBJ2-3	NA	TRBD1	CASSPRAGTGGDTQYF	TGTGCCAGCAGCCCCCGAGCTGGGACAGGGGGGGATACGCAGTATTTT
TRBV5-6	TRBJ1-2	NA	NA	CASSQGANYGYTF	TGTGCCAGCAGCCAAGGAGCTAACTATGGCTACACCTTC
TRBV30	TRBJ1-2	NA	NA	CAWSREEDGYTF	TGTGCCTGGAGTCGGGAGGAGGATGGCTACACCTTC
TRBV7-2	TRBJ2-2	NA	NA	CASSFTPNTGELFF	TGTGCCAGCAGCTTCACACCGAACACCGGGGAGCTGTTTTTT
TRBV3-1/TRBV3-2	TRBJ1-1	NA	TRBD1	CASSQKDRQNTEAFF	TGTGCCAGCAGCCAAAAGGACAGGCAGAACACTGAAGCTTTCTTT
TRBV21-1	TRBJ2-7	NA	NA	CASSPPRSQAAYEQYF	TGTGCCAGCAGCCCTCCTAGGTCACAGGCCGCCTACGAGCAGTACTTC
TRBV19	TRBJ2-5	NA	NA	CASSIRSFEETQYF	TGTGCCAGTAGTATTAGGAGTTTCGAAGAGACCCAGTACTTC
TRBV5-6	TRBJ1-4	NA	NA	CASSLLYRRNEKLFF	TGTGCCAGCAGCTTGTTATACAGAAGAAATGAAAAACTGTTTTTT
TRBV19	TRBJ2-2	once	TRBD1	CASSGKGAGPPGELFF	TGTGCCAGTAGTGGTAAGGGGGCAGGACCACCCGGGGAGCTGTTTTTT
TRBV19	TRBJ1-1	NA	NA	CASSIDARGTEAFF	TGTGCCAGTAGTATAGACGCCAGGGGCACTGAAGCTTTCTTT
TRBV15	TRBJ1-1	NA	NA	CATSRAFGANTEAFF	TGTGCCACCAGCAGAGCTTTTGGGGCTAACACTGAAGCTTTCTTT
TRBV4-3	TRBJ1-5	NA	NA	CASSQEWGGDKNQPQHF	TGCGCCAGCAGCCAAGAGTGGGGAGGTGACAAAAATCAGCCCCAGCATTTT
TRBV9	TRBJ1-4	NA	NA	CASSRGPQHNEKLFF	TGTGCCAGCAGCCGAGGGCCACAGCATAATGAAAAACTGTTTTTT
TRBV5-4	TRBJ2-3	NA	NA	CASSPYSTDTQYF	TGTGCCAGCAGCCCCTATAGCACAGATACGCAGTATTTT
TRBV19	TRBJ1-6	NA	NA	CASSIGGGGSTLHF	TGTGCCAGTAGTATAGGAGGTGGGGGCTCGACCCTCCACTTT
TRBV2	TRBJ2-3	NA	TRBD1	CASSAFGTARTDTQYF	TGTGCCAGCAGCGCATTCGGGACAGCGCGCACAGATACGCAGTATTTT
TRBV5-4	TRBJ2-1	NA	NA	CASSLGLRGNEQFF	TGTGCCAGCAGCTTGGGACTACGAGGCAATGAGCAGTTCTTC
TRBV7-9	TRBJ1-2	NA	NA	CASSGGYSWGYTF	TGTGCCAGCAGCGGAGGGTACTCCTGGGGCTACACCTTC
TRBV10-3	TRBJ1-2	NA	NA	CAISEQGAGYTF	TGTGCCATCAGTGAACAGGGCGCTGGCTACACCTTC
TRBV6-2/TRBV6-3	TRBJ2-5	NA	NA	CASSSGPPGKTQYF	TGTGCCAGCAGCTCCGGGCCCCCCGGGAAGACCCAGTACTTC
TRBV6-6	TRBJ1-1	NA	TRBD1	CASSPRTGNTEAFF	TGTGCCAGCAGTCCAAGGACAGGTAACACTGAAGCTTTCTTT
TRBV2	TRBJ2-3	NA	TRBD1	CASGGQGRDTQYF	TGTGCCAGCGGCGGACAGGGGAGAGATACGCAGTATTTT
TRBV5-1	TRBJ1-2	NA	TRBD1	CASSLVGQDYGYTF	TGCGCCAGCAGCTTGGTCGGACAGGACTATGGCTACACCTTC
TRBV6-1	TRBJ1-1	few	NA	CASSETGGLEAFF	TGTGCCAGCAGTGAAACTGGGGGCCTCGAAGCTTTCTTT
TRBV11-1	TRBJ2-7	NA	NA	CASSFGGNYEQYF	TGTGCCAGCAGCTTCGGGGGTAACTACGAGCAGTACTTC
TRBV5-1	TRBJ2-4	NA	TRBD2	CASSKVAGVAKNIQYF	TGCGCCAGCAGTAAGGTTGCGGGGGTAGCCAAAAACATTCAGTACTTC
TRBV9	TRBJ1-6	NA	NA	CASSVTEATNSPLHF	TGTGCCAGCAGCGTGACAGAGGCTACTAATTCACCCCTCCACTTT
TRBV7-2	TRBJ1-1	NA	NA	CASTPGLGGQTEAFF	TGTGCCAGCACCCCTGGGTTGGGGGGGCAGACTGAAGCTTTCTTT